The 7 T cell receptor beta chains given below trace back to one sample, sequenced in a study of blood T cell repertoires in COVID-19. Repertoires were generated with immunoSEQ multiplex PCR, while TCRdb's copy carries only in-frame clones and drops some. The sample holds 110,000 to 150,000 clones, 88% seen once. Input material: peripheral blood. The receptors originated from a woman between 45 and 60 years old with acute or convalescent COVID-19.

Here the CDR3 DNA reads TGTGCCAGCAGCACCCAGAGCGGGGGTCAAGAGACCCAGTACTTC. It yields the protein CASSTQSGGQETQYF. The chain has TRBV9 and TRBJ2-5; 8 bases map to TRBD2. Germline lookup yields CDR1 SGDLS and CDR2 YYNGEE. This CDR3 comprises 15 residues. With V trimmed by 4 bases and J by 2 bases, 7 bases remained unmatched.

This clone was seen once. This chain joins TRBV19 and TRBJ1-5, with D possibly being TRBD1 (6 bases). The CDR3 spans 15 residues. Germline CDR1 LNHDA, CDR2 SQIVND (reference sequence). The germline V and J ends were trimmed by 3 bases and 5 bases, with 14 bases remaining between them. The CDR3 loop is CASSIWQGYDQPQHF. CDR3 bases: TGTGCCAGTAGTATTTGGCAGGGGTACGATCAGCCCCAGCATTTT.

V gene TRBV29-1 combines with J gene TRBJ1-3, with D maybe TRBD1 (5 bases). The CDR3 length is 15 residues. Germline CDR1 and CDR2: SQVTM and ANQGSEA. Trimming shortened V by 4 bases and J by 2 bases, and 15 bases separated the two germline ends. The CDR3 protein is CSVARGSHTGNTIYF. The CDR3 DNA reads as TGCAGCGTTGCGCGGGGCTCCCACACTGGAAACACCATATATTTT.

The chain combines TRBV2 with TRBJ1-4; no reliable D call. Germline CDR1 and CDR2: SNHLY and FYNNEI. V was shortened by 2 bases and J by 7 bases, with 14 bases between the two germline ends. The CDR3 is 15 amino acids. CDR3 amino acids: CASSEMVRMGEKLFF. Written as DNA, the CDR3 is TGTGCCAGCAGTGAAATGGTCAGGATGGGTGAAAAACTGTTTTTT.

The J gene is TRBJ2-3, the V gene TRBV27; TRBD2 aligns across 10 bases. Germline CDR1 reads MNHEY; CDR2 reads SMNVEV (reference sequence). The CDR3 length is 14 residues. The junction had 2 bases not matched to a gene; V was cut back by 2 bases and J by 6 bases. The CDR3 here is CASSLASGSDTQYF. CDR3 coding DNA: TGTGCCAGCAGTTTAGCTAGCGGGAGTGATACGCAGTATTTT.

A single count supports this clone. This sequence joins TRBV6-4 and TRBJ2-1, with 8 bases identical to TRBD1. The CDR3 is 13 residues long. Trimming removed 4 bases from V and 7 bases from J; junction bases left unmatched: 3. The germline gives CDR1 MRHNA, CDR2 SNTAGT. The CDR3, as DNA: TGTGCCAGCAGTGTGGGACAGGCAAATGAGCAGTTCTTC. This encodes CASSVGQANEQFF.

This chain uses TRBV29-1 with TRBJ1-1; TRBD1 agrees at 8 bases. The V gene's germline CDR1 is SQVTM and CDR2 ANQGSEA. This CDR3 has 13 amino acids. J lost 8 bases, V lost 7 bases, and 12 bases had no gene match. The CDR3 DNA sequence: TGCAGCGCCGCCCCTGCTCAGGGGGCCGAAGCTTTCTTT. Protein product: CSAAPAQGAEAFF.